These 22 T cell receptor beta chains were sequenced from one sample in a study of blood T cell repertoires in COVID-19. The method was immunoSEQ multiplex PCR; TCRdb's version includes in-frame clones alone and lacks a portion of them. The sample shows under 300,000 clones, approximately 88% of them seen only once. The sample taken for sequencing was peripheral blood. The receptor source for this set is a woman aged 40 to 50 who had recovered from COVID-19.

This sequence joins TRBV28 and TRBJ1-5; D is undetermined. This CDR3 comprises 13 residues. V dropped 8 bases and J dropped 0 bases, with 8 bases sitting between them. Germline CDR1 MDHEN, CDR2 SYDVKM. Written as DNA, the CDR3 is TGTGCCAGCGGGCCATATAGCAATCAGCCCCAGCATTTT. This sequence encodes CASGPYSNQPQHF. Full variable domain (missing parts from reference TRBV28 and TRBJ1-5): DVKVTQSSRYLVKRTGEKVFLECVQDMDHENMFWYRQDPGLGLRLIYFSYDVKMKEKGDIPEGYSVSREKKERFSLILESASTNQTSMYLCASGPYSNQPQHFGDGTRLSIL.

The J gene is TRBJ1-2, the V gene TRBV19; D is unclear. Trimming shortened V by 3 bases and J by 8 bases, and 10 bases separated the two germline ends. CDR3 length equals 12 residues. CDR1 is LNHDA, CDR2 SQIVND, per germline (reference sequence). CDR3 region: CASSMSGTGYTF. The CDR3 nucleotides are TGTGCCAGTAGTATGTCAGGTACCGGCTACACCTTC. Full variable domain (outside the CDR3, taken from reference TRBV19 and TRBJ1-2): DGGITQSPKYLFRKEGQNVTLSCEQNLNHDAMYWYRQDPGQGLRLIYYSQIVNDFQKGDIAEGYSVSREKKESFPLTVTSAQKNPTAFYLCASSMSGTGYTFGSGTRLTVV.

The gene calls are TRBV24-1 and TRBJ2-1; tentative D call: TRBD1 (6 bases). The V gene's germline CDR1 is KGHDR and CDR2 SFDVKD. Trimming removed 9 bases from V and 0 bases from J, with 17 bases in between. CDR3 length: 16 amino acids. CDR3 DNA: TGTGCCACCGCCTCGCCAGGGACAAGCTCCTACAATGAGCAGTTCTTC. Protein product: CATASPGTSSYNEQFF.

This rearrangement joins TRBV5-1 to TRBJ2-1; the match to TRBD2 covers 8 bases. V lost 4 bases, J lost 0 bases, and 15 bases stayed unmatched. From germline, CDR1 is SGHRS and CDR2 YFSETQ. The CDR3 spans 19 residues. The CDR3 DNA follows: TGCGCCAGCAGCGGGACTATCTCGGGAGGGACGAGCTCCTACAATGAGCAGTTCTTC. Translated: CASSGTISGGTSSYNEQFF.

The V gene is TRBV29-1, the J gene TRBJ2-6, with D tentatively TRBD1 (5 bases). From germline, CDR1 is SQVTM and CDR2 ANQGSEA. The germline V and J ends were trimmed by 4 bases and 0 bases, with 10 bases remaining between them. The length of the CDR3 is 15 residues. The CDR3 DNA is TGCAGCGTTGGTAGGGGCATCTCTGGGGCCAACGTCCTGACTTTC. It yields the protein CSVGRGISGANVLTF.

The chain has TRBV30 and TRBJ1-2, with D maybe TRBD1 (5 bases). The CDR3 runs 12 residues. Trimming removed 3 bases from V and 4 bases from J, with 9 bases in between. Germline V CDR1 and CDR2: GTSNPN, SVGIG (reference sequence). The CDR3 nucleotides are TGTGCCTGGAGCAACAGGACCTATGGCTACACCTTC. Amino acids: CAWSNRTYGYTF.

This clone was recorded a few times. The V gene is TRBV7-9, the J gene TRBJ1-2; D possibly corresponds to TRBD1 (6 bases). This CDR3 has 17 amino acids. Germline values: CDR1 SEHNR, CDR2 FQNEAQ (reference sequence). The V end was cut by 3 bases, the J end by 8 bases, with 25 bases between. For the CDR3, the DNA is TGTGCCAGCAGCTTCTGGCCGGGACAACAGGAGTGTTTGGGCTACACCTTC. Encoded protein: CASSFWPGQQECLGYTF.

Remarks on this clone: Other DNA sequences in the sample encode the same CDR3. V is TRBV7-3 and J is TRBJ2-3; TRBD2 aligns across 7 bases. Trimming removed 2 bases from V and 1 base from J; junction bases left unmatched: 0. This CDR3 has 14 residues. Germline loops: CDR1 SGHTA, CDR2 FQGTGA. The CDR3 loop is CASSLRGGTDTQYF. In DNA, the CDR3 is TGTGCCAGCAGCTTACGGGGGGGCACAGATACGCAGTATTTT.

This clone was seen just once. This rearrangement joins TRBV6-5 to TRBJ2-1; TRBD2 matches 8 bases. With V trimmed by 8 bases and J by 10 bases, 16 bases remained unmatched. Germline CDR1 is MNHEY and CDR2 is SVGAGI. The CDR3 consists of 15 residues. The chain's CDR3 is CASRDGTRGGLEQFF. The CDR3 DNA sequence: TGTGCCAGCCGCGACGGGACTAGAGGGGGTCTGGAGCAGTTCTTC.

A word on this clone: Additional DNA sequences in this sample encode the identical CDR3. The V and J genes are TRBV28 and TRBJ2-7; a possible D gene is TRBD1 (6 bases). Germline V gene sequence: CDR1 MDHEN, CDR2 SYDVKM. Trimming took 4 bases from V and 3 from J, leaving 13 bases between them. The CDR3 is 14 residues long. The CDR3 region is CASSSPGQSYEQYF. CDR3 coding DNA: TGTGCCAGCAGTTCCCCCGGACAGAGCTACGAGCAGTACTTC.

V and J are TRBV7-9 and TRBJ2-1, with 10 bases identical to TRBD2. CDR1 SEHNR and CDR2 FQNEAQ come from the germline V gene (reference sequence). V gave up 5 bases and J gave up 5 bases; unmatched junction bases: 12. CDR3 length equals 17 residues. The CDR3 DNA is TGTGCCAGCAGCCCGCCTCCCGGGACTAGCGCCCACAATGAGCAGTTCTTC. This gives the protein CASSPPPGTSAHNEQFF. Full variable domain (remainder filled in from reference TRBV7-9 and TRBJ2-1): DTGVSQNPRHKITKRGQNVTFRCDPISEHNRLYWYRQTLGQGPEFLTYFQNEAQLEKSRLLSDRFSAERPKGSFSTLEIQRTEQGDSAMYLCASSPPPGTSAHNEQFFGPGTRLTVL.

This chain links TRBV5-1 with TRBJ2-7; a possible D gene is TRBD1 (5 bases). There are 14 residues in the CDR3. In germline, CDR1 is SGHRS, CDR2 YFSETQ. V lost 4 bases, J lost 2 bases, and 13 bases lay in between. The CDR3 bases are TGCGCCAGCAGCCCGGACCGACAGCCCTACGAGCAGTACTTC. Protein sequence: CASSPDRQPYEQYF.

The chain employs TRBV28 and TRBJ1-1; D is unclear. Germline assignment: CDR1 MDHEN and CDR2 SYDVKM. The CDR3 sequence is 13 residues long. V was pared by 7 bases and J by 2 bases, with 11 bases between. The CDR3 is CASTLTYNTEAFF. In DNA form, the CDR3 reads TGTGCCAGCACTCTAACGTATAACACTGAAGCTTTCTTT.

V is TRBV9 and J is TRBJ2-1; 11 bases align to TRBD2. Looked up from germline, CDR1 is SGDLS and CDR2 is YYNGEE. V shed 2 bases and J 0 bases; nucleotides not matched to a gene: 1. CDR3 length: 16 residues. CDR3 sequence (DNA): TGTGCCAGCAGCGTTAGCGGGAGGGCCTCCTACAATGAGCAGTTCTTC. Protein: CASSVSGRASYNEQFF.

The chain joins TRBV28 to TRBJ1-1, with TRBD1 as a possible D gene (6 bases). The CDR3 extends over 13 amino acids. V lost 2 bases and J 5 bases, leaving 9 bases between the germline ends. The V gene's germline CDR1 is MDHEN and CDR2 SYDVKM. The CDR3 nucleotides are TGTGCCAGCAGTTTAGGGGGCGGTACTGAAGCTTTCTTT. This codes for CASSLGGGTEAFF. Together with reference TRBV28 and TRBJ1-1, the CDR3 gives the full variable domain: DVKVTQSSRYLVKRTGEKVFLECVQDMDHENMFWYRQDPGLGLRLIYFSYDVKMKEKGDIPEGYSVSREKKERFSLILESASTNQTSMYLCASSLGGGTEAFFGQGTRLTVV.

This chain joins TRBV4-1 and TRBJ2-7, with TRBD2 matching 7 bases. This CDR3 region has 15 residues. In germline, CDR1 is MGHRA, CDR2 YSYEKL. The V and J ends lost 0 bases and 2 bases, in that order; junction bases with no gene match: 4. Written as DNA, the CDR3 is TGCGCCAGCAGCCAAGATCAAAGCGGGACCTACGAGCAGTACTTC. Its translation: CASSQDQSGTYEQYF.

The chain uses TRBV5-1 and TRBJ2-3; D is perhaps TRBD2 (5 bases). Germline V gene sequence: CDR1 SGHRS, CDR2 YFSETQ. The CDR3 has 15 amino acids. Deletions cut 3 bases from V and 2 bases from J, with 13 bases between. The CDR3 bases are TGCGCCAGCAGCTCTGGCGGAGGACCCACAGATACGCAGTATTTT. Translating gives CASSSGGGPTDTQYF.

The chain is built from TRBV4-1 and TRBJ1-6, with TRBD1 as a possible D gene (5 bases). The V gene's germline CDR1 is MGHRA and CDR2 YSYEKL. V was pared by 0 bases and J by 9 bases, with 15 bases between. The CDR3 spans 16 residues. CDR3 region: CASSQDFLTQGSPLHF. The CDR3 bases are TGCGCCAGCAGCCAAGATTTTCTGACTCAGGGTTCACCCCTCCACTTT.

V is TRBV19 and J is TRBJ2-1; TRBD2 agrees at 13 bases. The CDR3 is 19 residues long. Germline V lookup: CDR1 LNHDA, CDR2 SQIVND (reference sequence). With V trimmed by 3 bases and J by 4 bases, 12 bases remained unmatched. Here the CDR3 DNA reads TGTGCCAGTAGTATCAGGGCAGGGACTAGCGGGACCGATTACAATGAGCAGTTCTTC. It yields the protein CASSIRAGTSGTDYNEQFF.

This chain uses TRBV11-1 with TRBJ1-6; D remains unclear. CDR1 and CDR2 (germline): SGHAT, FQDESV (reference sequence). This CDR3 is built from 13 residues. Trimming removed 0 bases from V and 8 bases from J, with 5 bases in between. The CDR3 nucleotides are TGTGCCAGCAGCTTAGCGGCAGATTCACCCCTCCACTTT. Translating it yields CASSLAADSPLHF.

This clone was seen more than once but under ten times. The chain carries TRBV7-8 and TRBJ1-3; possibly TRBD1 for D (6 bases). Germline V gene data show CDR1 as SGHVS and CDR2 as FQNEAQ. V shed 8 bases and J shed 4 bases, with 15 bases lying between them. The CDR3 has 14 residues. CDR3 residues: CASGNQGPGNTIYF. DNA of the CDR3: TGTGCCAGCGGCAATCAGGGGCCCGGAAACACCATATATTTT. Full variable domain (outside the CDR3, taken from reference TRBV7-8 and TRBJ1-3): GAGVSQSPRYKVAKRGQDVALRCDPISGHVSLFWYQQALGQGPEFLTYFQNEAQLDKSGLPSDRFFAERPEGSVSTLKIQRTQQEDSAVYLCASGNQGPGNTIYFGEGSWLTVV.

J is TRBJ1-2 and V is TRBV28; D is perhaps TRBD1 (6 bases). This CDR3 is built from 15 residues. Germline CDR1 reads MDHEN; CDR2 reads SYDVKM. V was shortened by 4 bases and J by 5 bases, with 17 bases between the two germline ends. CDR3 amino acids: CASSSMGTGHYGYTF. In DNA form, the CDR3 reads TGTGCCAGCAGTTCAATGGGAACAGGGCATTATGGCTACACCTTC.